A selection of T cell receptor beta chains follows, all from one sample in a study of shared clonotypes between healthy human individuals. Generated by immunoSEQ multiplex PCR, the TCRdb table keeps only in-frame clones and is missing some. The table shows 1 million to 1.2 million clones, with approximately 80% occurring only once. The specimen sequenced was memory CD4+ T cells from PBMCs. The receptors here all came from a young man in good health. Some clones in this sample may be carry-over from other donors' samples. Each CDR3 is given with its conserved first and last residue. Each record gives: D gene, V gene, J gene, clone size, CDR3 protein, CDR3 DNA. A D gene is named only where the DNA matches it firmly. The listing skips clone size in some rows; elsewhere it reads once, few, many or a size class.

NA,TRBV7-9,TRBJ2-5,NA,CASSLDSTKRETQYF,TGTGCCAGCAGCTTAGACTCGACAAAGCGAGAGACCCAGTACTTC
NA,TRBV28,TRBJ2-7,NA,CASKASRYEQYF,TGTGCCAGCAAGGCTAGCAGATACGAGCAGTACTTC
NA,TRBV2,TRBJ2-2,NA,CASSEQGSGELFF,TGTGCCAGCAGTGAACAGGGGTCCGGGGAGCTGTTTTTT
NA,TRBV5-1,TRBJ2-7,NA,CASSNHRDTYEQYF,TGCGCCAGCAGCAATCACAGGGATACCTACGAGCAGTACTTC
NA,TRBV5-1,TRBJ2-7,NA,CASSLAASYEQYF,TGCGCCAGCAGCTTGGCCGCTAGCTACGAGCAGTACTTC
NA,TRBV29-1,TRBJ2-1,NA,CSVESPYNEQFF,TGCAGCGTTGAATCCCCGTACAATGAGCAGTTCTTC
NA,TRBV5-8,TRBJ2-7,NA,CASSLFVRGSYEQYF,TGTGCCAGCAGCTTGTTTGTCCGGGGATCCTACGAGCAGTACTTC
TRBD1,TRBV5-8,TRBJ2-7,NA,CASTGGTYEQYF,TGTGCTTCGACAGGGGGTACGTACGAGCAGTACTTC
TRBD1,TRBV4-1,TRBJ2-7,NA,CAGRQQGSGYEQYF,TGCGCCGGCAGGCAACAGGGGTCCGGCTACGAGCAGTACTTC
TRBD1,TRBV25-1,TRBJ2-7,NA,CASRWAGGIEQYF,TGTGCCAGCCGGTGGGCAGGGGGCATCGAGCAGTACTTC
NA,TRBV7-8,TRBJ1-1,NA,CASSPTQGRNTEAFF,TGTGCCAGCAGCCCCACCCAGGGTCGAAACACTGAAGCTTTCTTT
NA,TRBV5-1,TRBJ2-1,NA,CASSLPSPRNEQFF,TGCGCCAGCAGCTTGCCCTCCCCTAGGAATGAGCAGTTCTTC
TRBD2,TRBV7-2,TRBJ2-3,once,CASSLAPAGTSGTDTQYF,TGTGCCAGCAGCTTAGCCCCGGCCGGGACTAGCGGGACAGATACGCAGTATTTT
NA,TRBV28,TRBJ2-7,NA,CASSLAGPVEQYF,TGTGCCAGCAGTTTAGCGGGACCGGTCGAGCAGTACTTC
TRBD2,TRBV2,TRBJ2-7,NA,CASRLAGTYEQYF,TGTGCCAGCAGACTAGCGGGGACCTACGAGCAGTACTTC
NA,TRBV28,TRBJ1-4,NA,CASSSFPGAKNEKLFF,TGTGCCAGCAGTTCCTTCCCCGGGGCTAAAAATGAAAAACTGTTTTTT
NA,TRBV6-5,TRBJ1-2,once,CASSEGDNYGYTF,TGTGCCAGCAGCGAAGGGGATAACTATGGCTACACCTTC
TRBD1,TRBV5-1,TRBJ1-2,NA,CASSLGTGMGYGYTF,TGCGCCAGCAGCCTAGGGACAGGGATGGGCTATGGCTACACCTTC
TRBD1,TRBV6-6,TRBJ1-2,NA,CASSAYRGGYGYTF,TGTGCCAGCAGTGCTTACAGGGGCGGCTATGGCTACACCTTC
NA,TRBV5-4,TRBJ1-1,NA,CASSLGMNTEAFF,TGTGCCAGCAGCCTTGGAATGAACACTGAAGCTTTCTTT
NA,TRBV5-5,TRBJ1-3,NA,CASSLGVDRSGNTIYF,TGTGCCAGCAGCTTGGGGGTCGACAGGTCCGGAAACACCATATATTTT
NA,TRBV28,TRBJ2-5,few,CASSRSGQETQYF,TGTGCCAGCAGCCGGAGCGGACAAGAGACCCAGTACTTC
TRBD2,TRBV5-6,TRBJ2-5,NA,CASSYVAGGRETQYF,TGTGCCAGCAGCTACGTAGCGGGAGGGAGAGAGACCCAGTACTTC
TRBD1,TRBV30,TRBJ2-5,NA,CAWSADRENLGTQYF,TGTGCCTGGAGTGCGGACAGGGAGAACCTTGGGACCCAGTACTTC
NA,TRBV28,TRBJ1-1,NA,CASSFTNTEAFF,TGTGCCAGCAGTTTCACGAACACTGAAGCTTTCTTT
NA,TRBV7-9,TRBJ2-5,NA,CASSLMAYQETQYF,TGTGCCAGCAGCTTAATGGCGTACCAAGAGACCCAGTACTTC
NA,TRBV18,TRBJ2-7,NA,CASSPKTYEQYF,TGTGCCAGCTCACCCAAAACCTACGAGCAGTACTTC
NA,TRBV2,TRBJ2-7,NA,CASNREDSYEQYF,TGTGCCAGCAATCGGGAAGACTCCTACGAGCAGTACTTC
TRBD2,TRBV5-1,TRBJ2-3,NA,CASSSGAGLAGEGDTQYF,TGCGCCAGCAGCTCGGGGGCGGGACTAGCGGGAGAAGGAGATACGCAGTATTTT
NA,TRBV7-3,TRBJ1-2,NA,CASSLSQGDGYTF,TGTGCCAGCAGCTTAAGTCAGGGTGATGGCTACACCTTC
NA,TRBV7-9,TRBJ1-3,NA,CASSSRVTHRGNTIYF,TGTGCCAGCAGCTCCCGGGTGACACATCGTGGAAACACCATATATTTT
NA,TRBV11-2,TRBJ1-2,NA,CASSLGLYGYTF,TGTGCCAGCAGCTTAGGACTATATGGCTACACCTTC
NA,TRBV20-1,TRBJ1-6,NA,CSARPLVALHF,TGCAGTGCCCGGCCCCTGGTAGCCCTCCACTTT
NA,TRBV15,TRBJ2-5,NA,CATSRGLDTGEVETQYF,TGTGCCACCAGCAGGGGATTGGACACGGGCGAGGTGGAGACCCAGTACTTC
TRBD2,TRBV30,TRBJ2-1,NA,CAWSWASGMGQFF,TGTGCCTGGAGCTGGGCTAGCGGGATGGGGCAGTTCTTC
TRBD2,TRBV27,TRBJ2-4,NA,CASRRTSGSGGLGKNIQYF,TGTGCCAGCAGACGGACTAGCGGGAGTGGGGGGCTGGGCAAAAACATTCAGTACTTC
TRBD1,TRBV11-2,TRBJ2-3,NA,CASSSTPGQITDTQYF,TGTGCCAGCAGCTCAACACCGGGACAGATCACAGATACGCAGTATTTT
NA,TRBV6-6,TRBJ2-7,NA,CASGPRLSYEQYF,TGTGCCAGCGGCCCCCGTCTCTCCTACGAGCAGTACTTC
TRBD1,TRBV7-2,TRBJ2-3,NA,CASSSGDRENTDTQYF,TGTGCCAGCAGCTCCGGGGACAGGGAAAACACAGATACGCAGTATTTT
NA,TRBV4-2,TRBJ2-5,NA,CASSQGGTEETQYF,TGTGCCAGCAGCCAAGGGGGAACTGAAGAGACCCAGTACTTC
NA,TRBV30,TRBJ1-5,few,CAWSAGHGDRQPQHF,TGTGCCTGGAGTGCGGGCCACGGGGATCGTCAGCCCCAGCATTTT
TRBD1,TRBV7-2,TRBJ2-2,NA,CASSLFRTGGTGELFF,TGTGCCAGCAGCTTATTCCGGACAGGGGGCACCGGGGAGCTGTTTTTT
NA,TRBV9,TRBJ2-2,NA,CASSLSGSGGELFF,TGTGCCAGCAGCTTAAGCGGGTCTGGCGGGGAGCTGTTTTTT
TRBD1,TRBV29-1,TRBJ1-2,NA,CSVDLRQGALRYGYTF,TGCAGCGTTGACCTCCGACAGGGGGCCCTTCGCTATGGCTACACCTTC
NA,TRBV7-3,TRBJ2-2,NA,CASSPTTWGTGELFF,TGTGCCAGCAGCCCCACGACTTGGGGGACCGGGGAGCTGTTTTTT
TRBD1,TRBV6-5,TRBJ2-7,NA,CASSPGGSYEQYF,TGTGCCAGCAGTCCAGGGGGCTCCTACGAGCAGTACTTC
NA,TRBV6-1,TRBJ1-5,NA,CASSQEGSSNQPQHF,TGTGCCAGCAGCCAAGAGGGTAGTAGCAATCAGCCCCAGCATTTT
NA,TRBV11-3,TRBJ2-7,few,CASSPGPKYEQYF,TGTGCCAGCAGCCCGGGACCAAAATACGAGCAGTACTTC
NA,TRBV7-2,TRBJ1-2,NA,CASSLEARIGYTF,TGTGCCAGCAGCTTAGAGGCGCGCATTGGCTACACCTTC
NA,TRBV28,TRBJ2-5,NA,CASSLGGAQETQYF,TGTGCCAGCAGTTTGGGGGGAGCCCAAGAGACCCAGTACTTC
NA,TRBV29-1,TRBJ2-7,NA,CSVEDTSYEQYF,TGCAGCGTTGAGGACACTTCCTACGAGCAGTACTTC
TRBD1,TRBV18,TRBJ2-7,NA,CASSPFRDRSSYEQYF,TGTGCCAGCTCACCCTTCCGGGACAGAAGCTCCTACGAGCAGTACTTC
TRBD1,TRBV28,TRBJ1-2,NA,CASSSGTGSYYGYTF,TGTGCCAGCAGTTCCGGGACAGGGAGCTACTATGGCTACACCTTC
NA,TRBV2,TRBJ2-5,NA,CASSERQLQETQYF,TGTGCCAGCAGTGAACGACAGCTCCAAGAGACCCAGTACTTC
TRBD1,TRBV7-9,TRBJ1-4,NA,CATVSGTGNEKLFF,TGTGCCACCGTCTCCGGGACAGGGAACGAAAAACTGTTTTTT
NA,TRBV19,TRBJ1-1,NA,CASSIGTVMNTEAFF,TGTGCCAGTAGTATCGGGACGGTGATGAACACTGAAGCTTTCTTT
NA,TRBV5-4,TRBJ2-1,NA,CASSLRGRDPSDEQFF,TGTGCCAGCAGCTTAAGGGGGCGGGACCCCTCGGATGAGCAGTTCTTC
NA,TRBV9,TRBJ1-1,NA,CASSVETGENTEAFF,TGTGCCAGCAGCGTAGAAACAGGAGAGAACACTGAAGCTTTCTTT